This passage covers 5 T cell receptor beta chains from one sample sequenced in a study of response to subunit inactivated influenza vaccine. TCRdb recomputed calls from the RT-PCR reads with MiXCR, one row per CDR3 protein. The sample comprises some 500,000 distinct CDR3 sequences, about 25% of which are singletons, and under 2.5% rests with the top ten. The input for sequencing was CD4+ T cells sorted from PBMCs, taken roughly 5 days after vaccination. The receptors stem from a middle-aged man who received an inactivated influenza vaccine.

The V call is TRBV2, the J call TRBJ2-2, with 7 bases that match TRBD2. Germline CDR1 and CDR2: SNHLY and FYNNEI. The CDR3 runs to 14 residues. Losses at the gene ends were 7 bases for V and 1 base for J; bases not matched to a gene: 3. In DNA, the CDR3 is TGTGCCAGCACGGGACTACGGAACACCGGGGAGCTGTTTTTT. It specifies CASTGLRNTGELFF.

This clonotype has at least ten counts. The chain uses TRBV20-1 and TRBJ2-2, with D hard to call. The CDR3 is 14 amino acids. Germline V gene lookup returns CDR1 DFQATT and CDR2 SNEGSKA (reference sequence). Trimming pared 4 bases from V and 0 bases from J, leaving 9 bases between. CDR3 amino acids: CSATPRPNTGELFF. As DNA, the CDR3 is TGCAGTGCTACCCCCCGCCCGAACACCGGGGAGCTGTTTTTT.

The sample holds a few counts of this clonotype. The chain couples TRBV6-5 to TRBJ1-3; no clear D. This CDR3 region has 14 residues. The germline V gene encodes CDR1 MNHEY and CDR2 SVGAGI. V was shortened by 2 bases and J by 0 bases, with 5 bases between the two germline ends. The CDR3 sequence: CASSYAYSGNTIYF. DNA for the CDR3: TGTGCCAGCAGTTACGCCTACTCTGGAAACACCATATATTTT.

This clonotype was recorded a few times. The rearrangement uses TRBV6-5 and TRBJ1-1; weak D call: TRBD1 (5 bases). The ends were cut back, 2 bases at V and 7 bases at J, with 11 bases in the middle. The CDR3 covers 13 residues. Germline CDR1 is MNHEY and CDR2 is SVGAGI. CDR3 nucleotide sequence: TGTGCCAGCAGTTACCCGGGGACCCGTGAAGCTTTCTTT. It encodes CASSYPGTREAFF.

CDR3 loop: CASRLGAVRDIQYF. CDR3 DNA sequence: TGTGCCAGCAGGCTTGGGGCAGTGAGGGACATTCAGTACTTC. This chain joins TRBV28 and TRBJ2-4; the D call may be TRBD1 or TRBD2 (5 bases each). The CDR3 has 14 residues. In germline, CDR1 is MDHEN, CDR2 SYDVKM. V was trimmed by 6 bases and J by 8 bases, leaving 17 bases between them.